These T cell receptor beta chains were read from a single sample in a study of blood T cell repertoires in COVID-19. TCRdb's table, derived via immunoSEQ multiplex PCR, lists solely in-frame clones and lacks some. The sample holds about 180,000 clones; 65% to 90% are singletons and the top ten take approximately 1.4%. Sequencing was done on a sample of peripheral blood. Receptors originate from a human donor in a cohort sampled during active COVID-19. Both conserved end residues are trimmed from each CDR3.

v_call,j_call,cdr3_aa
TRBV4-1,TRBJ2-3,ASGAGVADTQY
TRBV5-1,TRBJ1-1,ASSPEGQGSAF
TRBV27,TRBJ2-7,ASSSLGGGSSYEQY
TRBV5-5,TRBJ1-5,ASSLDGISNQPQH
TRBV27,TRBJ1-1,ASSSTTGLNTEAF
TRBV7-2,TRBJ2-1,ASRREMGGNEQF
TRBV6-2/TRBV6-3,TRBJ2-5,ASSQTRTSGEN
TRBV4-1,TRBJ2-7,ASSQEYRGTYEQY
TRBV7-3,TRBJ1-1,ASSLGGRTEAF
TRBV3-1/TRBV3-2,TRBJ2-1,ASSQESQLAGMSEQF
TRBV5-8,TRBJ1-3,ASSEENILGNTIY
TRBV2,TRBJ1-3,ASSEDRLLSGNTIY
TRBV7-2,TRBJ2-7,ASSSQRAGEGYEQY
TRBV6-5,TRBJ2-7,ASSAPLTRYEQY
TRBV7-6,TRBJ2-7,ASSPTSGYEQY
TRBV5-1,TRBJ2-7,ASSLATGQGSYEQY
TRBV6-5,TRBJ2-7,ASSYSLQGRPYEQY
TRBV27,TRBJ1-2,ASSPRQGATNYGYT
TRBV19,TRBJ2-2,ASSTPPTSGRVHTGELF
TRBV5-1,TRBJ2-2,ASSFDGGYTGELF
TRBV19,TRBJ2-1,ATRHTIYNEQF
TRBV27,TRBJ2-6,ASSVDRDRVASGANVLT
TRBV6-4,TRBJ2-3,ASSERGGTDTQY